Below are 2 T cell receptor beta chains sequenced from a single sample in a study of somatic mutations in cytotoxic T cells in rheumatoid arthritis (dated by TCRdb to about 2017). Library creation used the immunoSEQ multiplex PCR assay. TCRdb re-hosts the immuneACCESS table, in-frame sequences only. Its copies lack some clones; in the studies checked, an unresolved V gene accounts for under half of them, and the cause for the rest is not known. This sample gives 4,000 to 4,500 clones in total; approximately 80% of them show up just once. The ten largest clones add up to 5.5% to 7.5% of the sample. Sequenced material: CD8+ T cells sorted from blood. The receptors here all came from an adult with rheumatoid arthritis.

The CDR3 loop is CASSLFPENTEAFF. CDR3 nucleotide sequence: TGTGCCAGCAGCCTCTTTCCAGAGAACACTGAAGCTTTCTTT. The chain recombines TRBV5-5 with TRBJ1-1; D gene unclear. V shed 4 bases and J shed 1 base, with 11 bases lying between them. The CDR3 covers 14 residues. Germline-derived CDR1 and CDR2 are SGHKS and YYEKEE (reference sequence).

The CDR3 loop reads CASSRLVNTEAFF. For the CDR3, the DNA is TGTGCCAGCAGCCGACTAGTTAACACTGAAGCTTTCTTT. This rearrangement joins TRBV13 to TRBJ1-1, with no clear D. The CDR3 has 13 residues. Between the trimmed V and J ends, which lost 5 bases and 2 bases, there was a span of 9 bases. Germline V gene data show CDR1 as PRHDT and CDR2 as FYEKMQ (reference sequence).